The rows below give T cell receptor beta chains drawn from one sample of a study of blood T cell repertoires in COVID-19. The assay was immunoSEQ multiplex PCR, and TCRdb's table has in-frame clones only and misses some. This table holds just under 350,000 clones, about four fifths found once. Sequencing used peripheral blood. The receptors stem from a man aged 30-40 years with active or convalescent COVID-19. Both conserved end residues are trimmed from each CDR3. Fields, in order: J gene, D gene, V gene, CDR3 protein. A D gene is named only where the DNA matches it firmly.

J gene: TRBJ2-5; D gene: -; V gene: TRBV15; CDR3 protein: ATSRLVLVGTQY
J gene: TRBJ1-6; D gene: -; V gene: TRBV5-1; CDR3 protein: ASSPLGTIGGNSPLH
J gene: TRBJ2-5; D gene: TRBD2; V gene: TRBV10-3; CDR3 protein: AISERQRGTQETQY
J gene: TRBJ2-5; D gene: -; V gene: TRBV21-1; CDR3 protein: ASSTTQETQY
J gene: TRBJ2-2; D gene: -; V gene: TRBV18; CDR3 protein: ASSRREEPTGELF
J gene: TRBJ2-2; D gene: -; V gene: TRBV7-3; CDR3 protein: ASSFQTGELF
J gene: TRBJ2-2; D gene: -; V gene: TRBV14; CDR3 protein: ASSPRLGAGELF
J gene: TRBJ1-5; D gene: -; V gene: TRBV28; CDR3 protein: ASSLGRGDFFSNQPQH
J gene: TRBJ2-3; D gene: -; V gene: TRBV7-6; CDR3 protein: ASTPVGALTDTQY
J gene: TRBJ2-5; D gene: TRBD2; V gene: TRBV7-2; CDR3 protein: ASSFTSGGAGETQY
J gene: TRBJ1-1; D gene: -; V gene: TRBV7-2; CDR3 protein: ASSLSFVNTEAF
J gene: TRBJ1-6; D gene: TRBD1; V gene: TRBV4-3; CDR3 protein: ASSQASGWTGSNSPLH
J gene: TRBJ2-2; D gene: -; V gene: TRBV5-6; CDR3 protein: ASSFERFTGELF
J gene: TRBJ2-2; D gene: -; V gene: TRBV7-8; CDR3 protein: ASSPRTGYTGELF
J gene: TRBJ2-1; D gene: -; V gene: TRBV11-3; CDR3 protein: ASSFSEGGAGFGEQF
J gene: TRBJ1-6; D gene: TRBD1; V gene: TRBV3-1/TRBV3-2; CDR3 protein: ASSQEGGDRGSPLH
J gene: TRBJ1-2; D gene: TRBD1; V gene: TRBV28; CDR3 protein: ASSSRTGTNYGYT
J gene: TRBJ1-6; D gene: -; V gene: TRBV7-9; CDR3 protein: ASRGQAYNSPLH
J gene: TRBJ2-7; D gene: -; V gene: TRBV6-2/TRBV6-3; CDR3 protein: ASSSRTPFVPQY
J gene: TRBJ1-3; D gene: TRBD1; V gene: TRBV7-2; CDR3 protein: ASSLTGTGKGNTIY
J gene: TRBJ2-5; D gene: -; V gene: TRBV19; CDR3 protein: ASSVWVGGSGSETQY
J gene: TRBJ2-7; D gene: TRBD2; V gene: TRBV15; CDR3 protein: ATSRDLAGYEQY
J gene: TRBJ1-5; D gene: -; V gene: TRBV3-1/TRBV3-2; CDR3 protein: ASSQEEDQPQH
J gene: TRBJ2-2; D gene: TRBD2; V gene: TRBV6-4; CDR3 protein: ASSEGGSAGELF
J gene: TRBJ1-4; D gene: -; V gene: TRBV30; CDR3 protein: AWKQGGGEKLF
J gene: TRBJ1-6; D gene: -; V gene: TRBV27; CDR3 protein: ASSFPAGGSPLH
J gene: TRBJ2-3; D gene: TRBD2; V gene: TRBV3-1/TRBV3-2; CDR3 protein: ASSQAGGNTDTQY
J gene: TRBJ2-2; D gene: -; V gene: TRBV7-9; CDR3 protein: ASSLGRQKANTGELF
J gene: TRBJ2-5; D gene: -; V gene: TRBV18; CDR3 protein: ASSPRSAPSDETQY
J gene: TRBJ1-5; D gene: TRBD1; V gene: TRBV24-1; CDR3 protein: ATPGQVGNQPQH
J gene: TRBJ2-3; D gene: TRBD2; V gene: TRBV6-4; CDR3 protein: ASSEAGAGTDTQY
J gene: TRBJ1-2; D gene: -; V gene: TRBV27; CDR3 protein: ASSLENGYT
J gene: TRBJ1-3; D gene: -; V gene: TRBV11-3; CDR3 protein: ASSRRHTPGNTIY
J gene: TRBJ1-2; D gene: -; V gene: TRBV9; CDR3 protein: ASSRAEGYGYT
J gene: TRBJ1-5; D gene: TRBD1; V gene: TRBV9; CDR3 protein: ASSAGQGGDQPQH
J gene: TRBJ2-7; D gene: TRBD1; V gene: TRBV10-2; CDR3 protein: ASRTGTGAYEQY
J gene: TRBJ2-7; D gene: TRBD1; V gene: TRBV5-6; CDR3 protein: ASSAAGTAPYEQY
J gene: TRBJ2-1; D gene: TRBD2; V gene: TRBV7-9; CDR3 protein: ASRNRRGILHEQF
J gene: TRBJ2-2; D gene: TRBD2; V gene: TRBV7-3; CDR3 protein: ASSLLAGGEVGELF
J gene: TRBJ2-3; D gene: TRBD1; V gene: TRBV13; CDR3 protein: ASSSRTGFPDTQY
J gene: TRBJ2-5; D gene: TRBD1; V gene: TRBV2; CDR3 protein: ASSDTGGLEETQY
J gene: TRBJ2-6; D gene: -; V gene: TRBV7-9; CDR3 protein: ASGLKPSGANVLT
J gene: TRBJ2-1; D gene: TRBD2; V gene: TRBV5-6; CDR3 protein: ASSPTLAGGPDEQF
J gene: TRBJ2-1; D gene: -; V gene: TRBV7-2; CDR3 protein: ASSLMLGGMKNEQF
J gene: TRBJ2-7; D gene: -; V gene: TRBV7-2; CDR3 protein: ASSSSASGLSSYEQY
J gene: TRBJ1-4; D gene: -; V gene: TRBV30; CDR3 protein: AWAMGQGMKKLF
J gene: TRBJ2-7; D gene: -; V gene: TRBV12-3/TRBV12-4; CDR3 protein: ASSHPQGEQY
J gene: TRBJ2-2; D gene: TRBD2; V gene: TRBV4-3; CDR3 protein: ASRVAGGSTGELF
J gene: TRBJ2-1; D gene: -; V gene: TRBV24-1; CDR3 protein: ATSGVGYEQF
J gene: TRBJ2-1; D gene: -; V gene: TRBV29-1; CDR3 protein: SVEKGSGAGEQF
J gene: TRBJ2-1; D gene: TRBD1; V gene: TRBV7-9; CDR3 protein: ASSSPRTGFVEQF
J gene: TRBJ2-2; D gene: TRBD1; V gene: TRBV5-6; CDR3 protein: ASSSRTGTNTGELF
J gene: TRBJ1-5; D gene: TRBD1; V gene: TRBV19; CDR3 protein: ASSWGQGGQPQH
J gene: TRBJ2-2; D gene: TRBD2; V gene: TRBV7-3; CDR3 protein: ASRGGATGELF
J gene: TRBJ1-5; D gene: -; V gene: TRBV19; CDR3 protein: ASSAGEPQH
J gene: TRBJ2-5; D gene: -; V gene: TRBV7-6; CDR3 protein: ASSLVPGQLRETQY
J gene: TRBJ2-2; D gene: TRBD2; V gene: TRBV10-3; CDR3 protein: AISESGGNTGELF
J gene: TRBJ2-7; D gene: TRBD2; V gene: TRBV5-4; CDR3 protein: ASSTHLLAGGGDEQY
J gene: TRBJ2-1; D gene: -; V gene: TRBV5-1; CDR3 protein: ASSSRTANNEQF
J gene: TRBJ2-1; D gene: -; V gene: TRBV19; CDR3 protein: ASSWGPNEQF